This T cell receptor (beta chain) derives from a study of cytomegalovirus exposure and HLA in healthy donors. Note on this clone: The antigen remains undetermined.

Study-level findings and limits: Later analysis found that TCR beta chains associated with HLA were more clonally expanded than other, equally common chains. Per published accounts, TCR beta sequences correctly predicted the HLA-A and HLA-B alleles of most subjects.

The PCR ran on 60 Vbeta and 13 Jbeta primers. Generated by immunoSEQ multiplex PCR, the TCRdb table keeps only in-frame clones and is missing some. This table holds roughly 160,000 clones, about 80% found once. The CDR3 has 16 amino acids. Germline CDR1 SGHTS, CDR2 YDEGEE. Trimming took 9 bases from V and 2 from J, leaving 24 bases between them. V is TRBV5-8 and J is TRBJ2-7; tentatively, D is TRBD1 (6 bases). Specimen: PBMCs. The sequence derives from a woman aged 45-65 years in good health and CMV-seronegative. CDR3 residues: CATLPSDPQGTYEQYF. In nucleotides, the CDR3 is TGTGCCACTCTCCCCTCGGATCCCCAGGGGACCTACGAGCAGTACTTC.